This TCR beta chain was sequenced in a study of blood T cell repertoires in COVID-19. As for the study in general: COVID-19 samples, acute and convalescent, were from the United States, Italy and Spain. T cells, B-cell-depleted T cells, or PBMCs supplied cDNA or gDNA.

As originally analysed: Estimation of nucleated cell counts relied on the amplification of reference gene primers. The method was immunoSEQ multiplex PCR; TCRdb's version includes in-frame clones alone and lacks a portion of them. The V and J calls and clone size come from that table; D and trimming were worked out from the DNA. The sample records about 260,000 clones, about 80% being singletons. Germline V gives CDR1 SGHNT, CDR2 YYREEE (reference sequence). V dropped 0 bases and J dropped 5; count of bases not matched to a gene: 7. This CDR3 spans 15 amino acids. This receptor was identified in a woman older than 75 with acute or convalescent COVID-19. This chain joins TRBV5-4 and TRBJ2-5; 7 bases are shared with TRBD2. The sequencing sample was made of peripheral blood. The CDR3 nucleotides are TGTGCCAGCAGCTTGGTAGGCGGGAGATGGGAGACCCAGTACTTC. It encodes CASSLVGGRWETQYF.